The rows below give T cell receptor beta chains drawn from one sample of a study of shared clonotypes between healthy human individuals. Here immunoSEQ multiplex PCR was the method, and the copy in TCRdb shows in-frame clones only, minus some. This table has over 2 million clones, 85% to 95% appearing once. The sample was naive CD4+ T cells sorted from blood. The receptors were sampled from a man between 18 and 29 years old in good health. Both conserved end residues are part of each CDR3. D genes are given only for firm matches. Some rows have no size entry. The others give once, few or many, or a class for an expanded clone.

D	size	V	J	CDR3	DNA
-	once	TRBV28	TRBJ1-2	CASRMQGKYGYTF	TGTGCCAGCAGGATGCAGGGGAAGTATGGCTACACCTTC
-	-	TRBV7-9	TRBJ2-5	CASSQTTGETQYF	TGTGCCAGCAGCCAAACGACTGGGGAGACCCAGTACTTC
-	-	TRBV14	TRBJ1-6	CASSQGQASSYNSPLHF	TGTGCCAGCAGCCAAGGACAGGCTAGCTCCTATAATTCACCCCTCCACTTT
TRBD1	once	TRBV5-4	TRBJ1-2	CASSLGGDVEYGYTF	TGTGCCAGCAGCTTAGGGGGCGACGTGGAATATGGCTACACCTTC
TRBD1	-	TRBV7-2	TRBJ2-5	CASSFDRGETQYF	TGTGCCAGCAGCTTCGACAGGGGAGAGACCCAGTACTTC
-	-	TRBV6-5	TRBJ1-1	CASSYSWWDEAFF	TGTGCCAGCAGTTACTCTTGGTGGGATGAAGCTTTCTTT
-	-	TRBV6-4	TRBJ1-1	CASRETGNTEAFF	TGTGCCAGCAGGGAGACGGGAAACACTGAAGCTTTCTTT
-	-	TRBV7-7	TRBJ2-5	CASSLAGSVETQYF	TGTGCTAGCAGCTTAGCAGGTTCGGTGGAGACCCAGTACTTC
-	once	TRBV28	TRBJ1-3	CASSLSRAGAGNTIYF	TGTGCCAGCAGTTTATCCCGGGCCGGAGCCGGAAACACCATATATTTT
-	-	TRBV7-9	TRBJ1-5	CATQTGNQPQHF	TGTGCCACTCAAACGGGGAATCAGCCCCAGCATTTT
-	-	TRBV2	TRBJ2-1	CAGCKESSYNEQFF	TGTGCGGGGTGTAAGGAGAGCTCCTACAATGAGCAGTTCTTC
-	-	TRBV20-1	TRBJ2-7	CSARTSYEQYF	TGCAGTGCTCGGACATCCTACGAGCAGTACTTC
TRBD2	-	TRBV18	TRBJ2-3	CASSRVSGTADTQYF	TGTGCCAGCTCACGTGTTAGCGGGACTGCCGATACGCAGTATTTT
-	-	TRBV5-1	TRBJ1-2	CASSLVADYGYTF	TGCGCCAGCAGCTTGGTGGCGGATTATGGCTACACCTTC
TRBD2	-	TRBV5-4	TRBJ2-1	CASSPLGRERNEQFF	TGTGCCAGCAGCCCACTAGGGAGGGAGCGCAATGAGCAGTTCTTC
-	-	TRBV2	TRBJ1-5	CASSPANWDRNQPQHF	TGTGCCAGCAGTCCAGCCAACTGGGACCGCAATCAGCCCCAGCATTTT
-	-	TRBV6-5	TRBJ1-1	CASTSRKRGHTEAFF	TGTGCCAGCACCTCTCGAAAAAGAGGGCACACTGAAGCTTTCTTT
-	-	TRBV30	TRBJ2-1	CAWSVLGYEQFF	TGTGCCTGGAGTGTACTGGGGTATGAGCAGTTCTTC
-	-	TRBV10-2	TRBJ1-5	CASREAGVSNQPQHF	TGCGCCAGCAGAGAAGCAGGGGTAAGCAATCAGCCCCAGCATTTT
-	-	TRBV30	TRBJ2-2	CAWRNRAGTGELFF	TGTGCCTGGAGAAACAGGGCGGGGACCGGGGAGCTGTTTTTT
-	-	TRBV9	TRBJ2-3	CASSPNTAPDTQYF	TGTGCCAGCAGCCCGAATACAGCTCCGGATACGCAGTATTTT
-	few	TRBV19	TRBJ1-2	CASSTRAYGYTF	TGTGCCAGTAGTACCAGAGCCTATGGCTACACCTTC
TRBD1	-	TRBV7-9	TRBJ1-1	CASSYLRGRSTEAFF	TGTGCCAGCAGCTACCTCAGGGGGCGAAGTACTGAAGCTTTCTTT
-	-	TRBV7-9	TRBJ1-1	CASSLLQGKGTEAFF	TGTGCCAGCAGCCTATTACAGGGAAAGGGCACTGAAGCTTTCTTT
-	-	TRBV6-5	TRBJ1-1	CASSRSRVSTEAFF	TGTGCCAGCAGTAGATCCAGGGTTTCCACTGAAGCTTTCTTT
-	once	TRBV11-3	TRBJ1-1	CASSLGGKNTEAFF	TGTGCCAGCAGCTTAGGGGGCAAGAACACTGAAGCTTTCTTT
TRBD2	-	TRBV5-1	TRBJ2-5	CASSLGSTSGVIQETQYF	TGCGCCAGCAGCTTGGGGTCGACTAGCGGGGTTATCCAAGAGACCCAGTACTTC
-	-	TRBV21-1	TRBJ2-7	CASSLLTRGLAGGVHEQYF	TGTGCCAGCAGCCTATTGACCCGGGGACTAGCGGGAGGGGTCCACGAGCAGTACTTC
-	-	TRBV10-3	TRBJ1-6	CAISDRQESSYNSPLHF	TGTGCCATCAGTGACCGACAGGAAAGCTCCTATAATTCACCCCTCCACTTT
-	-	TRBV2	TRBJ2-5	CASSTGRDLGTQYF	TGTGCCAGCAGTACAGGACGGGACCTAGGGACCCAGTACTTC
-	-	TRBV4-1	TRBJ1-5	CASSQEYSNQPQHF	TGCGCCAGCAGCCAAGAGTATAGCAATCAGCCCCAGCATTTT
-	-	TRBV2	TRBJ1-5	CASSPTGIRSNQPQHF	TGTGCCAGCAGTCCGACCGGAATACGTAGCAATCAGCCCCAGCATTTT
-	once	TRBV10-3	TRBJ2-7	CAISEGQQNYEQYF	TGTGCCATCAGTGAGGGACAGCAGAACTACGAGCAGTACTTC
-	-	TRBV6-6	TRBJ2-1	CASSTDLNEQFF	TGTGCCAGCAGTACCGACTTGAATGAGCAGTTCTTC
-	once	TRBV11-2	TRBJ1-3	CASSFSRGSYGSGNTIYF	TGTGCCAGCAGCTTTTCTCGGGGTTCCTACGGCTCTGGAAACACCATATATTTT
-	-	TRBV6-6	TRBJ2-7	CASSYAQGPYEQYF	TGTGCCAGCAGTTACGCACAGGGCCCGTACGAGCAGTACTTC
TRBD1	-	TRBV30	TRBJ2-5	CAWATGVGETQYF	TGTGCCTGGGCGACAGGGGTCGGAGAGACCCAGTACTTC
-	-	TRBV6-5	TRBJ2-7	CASRRDSVNFKQYF	TGTGCCAGCAGGAGGGACTCGGTTAATTTTAAGCAGTACTTC
-	-	TRBV21-1	TRBJ2-7	CASSKGPLAGGEQYF	TGTGCCAGCAGCAAAGGTCCTCTAGCGGGAGGCGAGCAGTACTTC
-	once	TRBV18	TRBJ2-7	CASSLSNIISYEQYF	TGTGCCAGCTCACTCTCTAATATAATTTCCTACGAGCAGTACTTC
-	once	TRBV9	TRBJ2-6	CASSAAMGAAGANVLTF	TGTGCCAGCAGCGCCGCAATGGGGGCGGCGGGGGCCAACGTCCTGACTTTC
TRBD2	-	TRBV11-3	TRBJ2-3	CASSPSGSTDTQYF	TGTGCCAGCAGCCCTAGCGGAAGCACAGATACGCAGTATTTT
-	-	TRBV28	TRBJ2-7	CASSSEGGPDEQYF	TGTGCCAGCAGTTCAGAGGGGGGGCCCGACGAGCAGTACTTC
-	few	TRBV19	TRBJ1-1	CASSGEGGTQAAFF	TGTGCCAGTAGTGGTGAGGGAGGGACGCAAGCGGCTTTCTTT
TRBD1	-	TRBV19	TRBJ1-2	CASSTKTGPNYGYTF	TGTGCCAGTAGTACGAAGACAGGGCCGAACTATGGCTACACCTTC
-	many	TRBV7-8	TRBJ2-7	CASSLARGYEQYF	TGTGCCAGCAGCTTAGCGCGTGGCTACGAGCAGTACTTC
TRBD1	-	TRBV19	TRBJ1-2	CATADRGSYGYTF	TGTGCCACCGCGGACAGGGGGAGTTATGGCTACACCTTC
-	-	TRBV15	TRBJ2-7	CATSRVTGAYEQYF	TGTGCCACCAGCAGAGTAACAGGAGCCTACGAGCAGTACTTC
-	-	TRBV25-1	TRBJ2-3	CASSEGGVGDTQYF	TGTGCCAGCAGTGAGGGGGGAGTTGGAGATACGCAGTATTTT
TRBD1	-	TRBV7-3	TRBJ1-5	CASSSGTGGPPQHF	TGTGCCAGCAGCTCCGGGACAGGGGGCCCGCCCCAGCATTTT
-	-	TRBV5-6	TRBJ1-1	CASSRDGRNTEAFF	TGTGCCAGCAGCCGGGACGGGCGCAACACTGAAGCTTTCTTT
TRBD1	-	TRBV7-2	TRBJ1-5	CASRAYDRGNQPQHF	TGTGCCAGCAGAGCGTACGACAGGGGCAATCAGCCCCAGCATTTT
TRBD2	-	TRBV5-1	TRBJ2-7	CASSPGTSGEMQQYF	TGCGCCAGCAGCCCCGGGACTAGCGGGGAAATGCAGCAGTACTTC
TRBD1	-	TRBV28	TRBJ1-5	CASSPGDRGLDQPQHF	TGTGCCAGCAGTCCCGGGGACAGGGGATTAGATCAGCCCCAGCATTTT
TRBD2	-	TRBV6-6	TRBJ2-7	CASSYGTSGFDEQYF	TGTGCCAGCAGTTACGGGACTAGCGGTTTCGACGAGCAGTACTTC
-	once	TRBV14	TRBJ1-2	CASSQVWGMDYGYTF	TGTGCCAGCAGCCAAGTATGGGGTATGGACTATGGCTACACCTTC
-	-	TRBV10-3	TRBJ2-4	CAIRDPLGEKNIQYF	TGTGCCATCCGGGATCCGTTGGGGGAAAAAAACATTCAGTACTTC
-	-	TRBV7-9	TRBJ1-1	CASSRGQTNTEAFF	TGTGCCAGCAGCCGCGGACAGACGAACACTGAAGCTTTCTTT
TRBD1	-	TRBV7-6	TRBJ1-1	CASSPVYTGGYTEAFF	TGTGCCAGCAGCCCGGTTTACACAGGGGGTTACACTGAAGCTTTCTTT